Below are 2 T cell receptor beta chains sequenced from a single sample in a study of T cells after yellow fever vaccination. TCRdb ran MiXCR on the 5' RACE reads and lists one entry per CDR3 protein. This table has a few hundred thousand distinct CDR3 sequences, about a fifth appearing once. Sequencing used PBMCs, obtained 15 days after the yellow fever booster vaccination. The receptor set was obtained from a man aged 25 to 40 who received the YFV17D yellow fever vaccine.

This clonotype was picked up one time. The conserved closing phenylalanine or tryptophan is absent in this CDR3, likely reflecting a read error. The chain couples TRBV6-5 to TRBJ1-1; D is unresolved. Germline values: CDR1 MNHEY, CDR2 SVGAGI. Trimming removed 2 bases at V and 4 bases at J, with 8 bases between. The CDR3 is made up of 13 amino acids. The CDR3 reads CASSYRAPTEAFS. The CDR3, as DNA: TGTGCCAGCAGTTACAGGGCTCCCACTGAAGCTTTCTCT.

This rearrangement joins TRBV30 to TRBJ2-3, with D possibly being TRBD1 (5 bases). V gave up 7 bases and J gave up 1 base, with 15 bases separating them. The CDR3 contains 14 residues. Germline CDR1 reads GTSNPN; CDR2 reads SVGIG (reference sequence). CDR3 DNA: TGTGCCTTACGAGCCTCACAGGGCACAGATACGCAGTATTTT. The encoded protein is CALRASQGTDTQYF.